This T cell receptor (beta chain) was identified in a study of a mutant IDH1 vaccine in newly diagnosed glioma. Time point specified: baseline, week 1 (first vaccination visit). Indicated treatment: pre-vaccination baseline after standard-of-care therapy. Each astrocytoma in the donors was new, WHO grade 3 or 4, IDH1-mutant and ATRX-lost. Clones were read by immunoSEQ multiplex PCR, and TCRdb kept only the in-frame ones, dropping some. The profile covers roughly 70,000 clones, with about 86% appearing a single time and roughly 2.6% taken by the ten largest. V lost 4 bases and J lost 8, with 17 bases in between. CDR1 MGHRA and CDR2 YSYEKL come from the germline V gene. CDR3 size: 14 residues.

The clonotype comes from a man aged 30-40 years with glioma. The chain links TRBV4-1 to TRBJ1-2, with D perhaps TRBD1 (5 bases). Sequences were derived from PBMCs, sampled from a glioma patient treated with radiotherapy, temozolomide or both. In DNA form, the CDR3 reads TGCGCCAGCAGCCCCCGGGACGTTGAGGGGGGCTACACCTTC. Its translation: CASSPRDVEGGYTF.